Following are 4 T cell receptor beta chains from one sample sequenced in a study of T cell responses to AZD1222 COVID-19 vaccine. Repertoires were generated with immunoSEQ multiplex PCR, while TCRdb's copy carries only in-frame clones and drops some. The sample includes under 130,000 clones, about nine tenths seen only once; the top ten take about 50%. Sequencing was performed on peripheral blood, taken on day 0 of AZD1222 vaccination. These receptors came from an adult in good health.

This clone was recorded once. The same CDR3 is also encoded by other DNA sequences in this sample. This rearrangement joins TRBV6-5 to TRBJ2-7; the D gene is possibly TRBD1 (5 bases). CDR3 length: 11 residues. Germline V gene lookup returns CDR1 MNHEY and CDR2 SVGAGI. V lost 6 bases and J lost 6, with 9 bases in between. The CDR3 bases are TGTGCCAGCAGCACAGGTGGCGAGCAGTACTTC. It codes for CASSTGGEQYF.

The rearrangement uses TRBV29-1 and TRBJ2-7; D uncertain. With 7 bases removed from V and 0 bases from J, the gap between germline ends came to 16 bases. The germline V gene has CDR1 SQVTM and CDR2 ANQGSEA. The CDR3 is 14 amino acids. CDR3 protein: CSALDTSSSYEQYF. DNA of the CDR3: TGCAGCGCCCTCGACACTTCCAGCTCCTACGAGCAGTACTTC.

J is TRBJ2-1 and V is TRBV6-2 or TRBV6-3; D is ambiguous. The CDR3 spans 13 residues. V lost 5 bases and J 14 bases, leaving 19 bases between the germline ends. CDR1 and CDR2 (germline): MNHEY, SVGEGT. CDR3 sequence reads: CASSLTTPPQEFF. In nucleotides, the CDR3 is TGTGCCAGCAGTCTTACGACCCCCCCCCAGGAGTTCTTC.

This chain connects TRBV5-4 to TRBJ1-4; 11 nucleotides match TRBD1. The V and J ends lost 1 base and 11 bases, in that order; junction bases with no gene match: 10. This CDR3 is 16 amino acids long. The germline V gene encodes CDR1 SGHNT and CDR2 YYREEE (reference sequence). Written as DNA, the CDR3 is TGTGCCAGCAGCTTGCCTCCGGGACAGGGGGTCCCGAAACTGTTTTTT. Its protein is CASSLPPGQGVPKLFF.